Listed below are T cell receptor beta chains from one sample, sequenced in a study of blood T cell repertoires in COVID-19. Clones were sequenced by immunoSEQ multiplex PCR, and TCRdb holds only the in-frame ones, with some missing. The repertoire consists of about 220,000 clones, with roughly 82% occurring once and the leading ten covering about 9%. The sequenced material came from peripheral blood. The origin of the receptors is a man in his fifties with active or convalescent COVID-19. Each CDR3 is given with its conserved first and last residue. Fields, in order: CDR3 length, D gene, clone size, J gene, V gene, CDR3 DNA, CDR3 protein. D genes are given only for firm matches. Clone sizes are given selectively: once, few, many, or a class where the clone is expanded.

16 | TRBD1 | . | TRBJ1-4 | TRBV19 | TGTGCCAGTAGTTCAAGGGGGACAGGGAGATATGAAAAACTGTTTTTT | CASSSRGTGRYEKLFF
15 | TRBD2 | . | TRBJ2-4 | TRBV27 | TGTGCCAGCAGTTTAGAGGGAGGGGCCAAAAACATTCAGTACTTC | CASSLEGGAKNIQYF
15 | TRBD2 | . | TRBJ2-1 | TRBV10-3 | TGTGCCATCACTCGACTAGCGGGAGACTACAATGAGCAGTTCTTC | CAITRLAGDYNEQFF
12 | TRBD1 | . | TRBJ1-4 | TRBV7-9 | TGTGCCAGTGGGCAGGGGGATGAAAAACTGTTTTTT | CASGQGDEKLFF
16 | TRBD1 | . | TRBJ2-1 | TRBV11-2 | TGTGCCAGCAGAGCGCTAAGGGGGCGCTCCTACAATGAGCAGTTCTTC | CASRALRGRSYNEQFF
14 | TRBD2 | few | TRBJ2-1 | TRBV29-1 | TGCAGCGGCCTCATGCCGGGACTAGCGGGTGAGCAGTTCTTC | CSGLMPGLAGEQFF
17 | . | few | TRBJ1-6 | TRBV28 | TGTGCCAGCAGTTTCTTGATAGGGGGTACCTATAATTCACCCCTCCACTTT | CASSFLIGGTYNSPLHF
14 | . | . | TRBJ1-3 | TRBV19 | TGTGCCAGTAGTATGATCGGGTTCGGAAACACCATATATTTT | CASSMIGFGNTIYF
15 | TRBD1 | . | TRBJ1-4 | TRBV28 | TGTGCCAGCAGTTTAGGCGGACAGGGAGGAGAAAAACTGTTTTTT | CASSLGGQGGEKLFF
13 | . | . | TRBJ2-6 | TRBV19 | TGTGCCAGTAGGAGGTTCGGGGCCAACGTCCTGACTTTC | CASRRFGANVLTF
15 | . | . | TRBJ1-4 | TRBV19 | TGTGCCAGTACCCCATTACACGCAACTAATGAAAAACTGTTTTTT | CASTPLHATNEKLFF
9 | TRBD2 | . | TRBJ2-4 | TRBV20-1 | TGCAGTACGGAGCGGGAGAAGTACTTC | CSTEREKYF
16 | TRBD2 | . | TRBJ2-5 | TRBV9 | TGTGCCAGCAGCATAGGGACTAGCGGGAGCCGAGAGACCCAGTACTTC | CASSIGTSGSRETQYF
14 | TRBD1 | . | TRBJ2-5 | TRBV5-4 | TGTGCCAGCAGGCCCGACAGGGGACAAGAGACCCAGTACTTC | CASRPDRGQETQYF
14 | . | . | TRBJ2-3 | TRBV5-1 | TGCGCCAGCAGCTACTCGCCGGGCACAGATACGCAGTATTTT | CASSYSPGTDTQYF
19 | . | . | TRBJ1-2 | TRBV19 | TGTGCCAGACTTGGGGGGTCCCAAGAGGGTGAGCAACTCAACTATGGCTACACCTTC | CARLGGSQEGEQLNYGYTF
16 | . | . | TRBJ2-6 | TRBV19 | TGTGCCAGTAGTCCAGGACAGCCCTTGGGGGCCAACGTCCTGACTTTC | CASSPGQPLGANVLTF
13 | . | . | TRBJ1-1 | TRBV6-1 | TGTGCCAGCAGTGAAGAGAGGGGGACTGAAGCTTTCTTT | CASSEERGTEAFF
13 | TRBD1 | . | TRBJ2-4 | TRBV28 | TGTGCCAGCAGTTTATTAGACAGGGGCATTCAGTACTTC | CASSLLDRGIQYF
14 | . | few | TRBJ2-1 | TRBV7-3 | TGTGCCAGCAGCCCAACGAGCTCCTACAATGAGCAGTTCTTC | CASSPTSSYNEQFF
15 | . | few | TRBJ1-5 | TRBV25-1 | TGTGCCAGCTCCCCGGGGGGCCAGTTGGTTCAGCCCCAGCATTTT | CASSPGGQLVQPQHF
16 | . | . | TRBJ1-2 | TRBV7-2 | TGTGCCAGCAGTTTCTTCCGGGACACAGTCAACTATGGCTACACCTTC | CASSFFRDTVNYGYTF
15 | TRBD1 | . | TRBJ1-2 | TRBV9 | TGTGCCAGCAGTCCCTGGGACAGCCCACACTATGGCTACACCTTC | CASSPWDSPHYGYTF
15 | TRBD1 | . | TRBJ2-2 | TRBV19 | TGTGCCAGTAGTACCGGGACAGATAACACCGGGGAGCTGTTTTTT | CASSTGTDNTGELFF
12 | . | . | TRBJ2-3 | TRBV27 | TGTGCCAGCAGTCAAACTAGGGATACGCAGTATTTT | CASSQTRDTQYF
15 | TRBD2 | . | TRBJ2-5 | TRBV18 | TGTGCCAGCTCACCAATTAGCGGGAGCCAAGAGACCCAGTACTTC | CASSPISGSQETQYF
15 | . | . | TRBJ2-1 | TRBV2 | TGTGCCAGCAGTGAAGGCCCGAGCCCTTACAATGAGCAGTTCTTC | CASSEGPSPYNEQFF
13 | TRBD2 | . | TRBJ2-7 | TRBV28 | TGTGCCAGCAGTCCCACCTCCGGGGAGGGGCAGTACTTC | CASSPTSGEGQYF
12 | TRBD2 | once | TRBJ2-1 | TRBV28 | TGTGCCAGCAGTTTTGGGGGGGATGAGCAGTTCTTC | CASSFGGDEQFF
13 | . | . | TRBJ2-5 | TRBV7-9 | TGTGCCAGCAGCATACAGGGTTTCGAGACCCAGTACTTC | CASSIQGFETQYF
15 | . | . | TRBJ1-2 | TRBV7-2 | TGTGCCAGCAGCTTAGGGAGTCCCCTGAACTATGGCTACACCTTC | CASSLGSPLNYGYTF
14 | . | . | TRBJ1-2 | TRBV13 | TGTGCCAGCAGCATGCAGGGTAAGGCCTATGGCTACACCTTC | CASSMQGKAYGYTF
14 | TRBD1 | . | TRBJ1-4 | TRBV7-2 | TGTGCCAGCAGCTTTGGACAGGGGATCGAAAAACTGTTTTTT | CASSFGQGIEKLFF
18 | TRBD1 | . | TRBJ1-1 | TRBV28 | TGTGCCAGCAGTTTAGGGGACAGGGGGCATGCTATGAACACTGAAGCTTTCTTT | CASSLGDRGHAMNTEAFF
14 | TRBD1 | . | TRBJ2-3 | TRBV5-1 | TGCGCCAGCAGAACCCAGGGGGCGACAGATACGCAGTATTTT | CASRTQGATDTQYF
15 | TRBD1 | . | TRBJ1-4 | TRBV28 | TGTGCCAGCAGATTCCGGACAGGGGGGGTTGAAAAACTGTTTTTT | CASRFRTGGVEKLFF
14 | . | . | TRBJ2-3 | TRBV14 | TGTGCCAGCAGCCCCTGGACTAGCACAGATACGCAGTATTTT | CASSPWTSTDTQYF
15 | TRBD1 | . | TRBJ2-7 | TRBV24-1 | TGTGCCACCAGTGATTCAGGACAGGGTAACTACGAGCAGTACTTC | CATSDSGQGNYEQYF
16 | . | . | TRBJ1-4 | TRBV2 | TGTGCCAGCAGTGAAGCGGGGGGGACCCTGGGTGAAAAACTGTTTTTT | CASSEAGGTLGEKLFF
15 | TRBD1 | . | TRBJ1-6 | TRBV15 | TGTGCCACCAGCAGAGATACAGGGGGCGACTCACCCCTCCACTTT | CATSRDTGGDSPLHF
16 | . | . | TRBJ1-3 | TRBV14 | TGTGCCAGCAGCCAGACTGGTGGCGCCTCTGGAAACACCATATATTTT | CASSQTGGASGNTIYF
15 | TRBD2 | . | TRBJ2-7 | TRBV7-2 | TGTGCCAGCAGCTTATGGCGGGAGGGCCGGTACGAGCAGTACTTC | CASSLWREGRYEQYF
15 | TRBD1 | . | TRBJ2-6 | TRBV2 | TGTGCCAGCAGACCCAACAGGGGTGGGGCCAACGTCCTGACTTTC | CASRPNRGGANVLTF
13 | . | . | TRBJ1-1 | TRBV7-9 | TGTGCCAGCAGCCGGGAGGGGGGCACTGAAGCTTTCTTT | CASSREGGTEAFF
16 | TRBD1 | . | TRBJ1-5 | TRBV19 | TGTGCCAGTAGTATCGGGACAGGGGTAAATTATCAGCCCCAGCATTTT | CASSIGTGVNYQPQHF
17 | TRBD1 | . | TRBJ1-1 | TRBV19 | TGTGCCAGTAGTAGAATCTTAACAGGGGAGATGAACACTGAAGCTTTCTTT | CASSRILTGEMNTEAFF
17 | . | once | TRBJ2-5 | TRBV3-1/TRBV3-2 | TGTGCCAGCAGCCAAGCCTCTGGCGGCTCAAACGGGGAGACCCAGTACTTC | CASSQASGGSNGETQYF
13 | TRBD1 | . | TRBJ1-2 | TRBV6-5 | TGTGCCAGCAGCTCGGGACAGTACTATGGCTACACCTTC | CASSSGQYYGYTF
17 | . | . | TRBJ1-4 | TRBV12-2 | TGTGCAAGTCGCTTAGCGACCTCCGGGGTGGCTAATGAAAAACTGTTTTTT | CASRLATSGVANEKLFF
14 | . | once | TRBJ1-2 | TRBV19 | TGTGCCAGTAGTATCGGACAGCTTAACTATGGCTACACCTTC | CASSIGQLNYGYTF
12 | . | once | TRBJ2-2 | TRBV11-3 | TGTGCCAGCAGCCGCGACACCGGGGAGCTGTTTTTT | CASSRDTGELFF
16 | TRBD1 | . | TRBJ1-2 | TRBV5-1 | TGCGCCAGCAGCGGAACCGGGACAGGACGTAACTATGGCTACACCTTC | CASSGTGTGRNYGYTF
16 | . | . | TRBJ2-2 | TRBV18 | TGTGCCAGCTCACCACTAGCGGCCTCGAACACCGGGGAGCTGTTTTTT | CASSPLAASNTGELFF
16 | TRBD1 | . | TRBJ1-1 | TRBV5-1 | TGCGCCAGCAGCTTGGAGGCAGGGGGCGCGTACACTGAAGCTTTCTTT | CASSLEAGGAYTEAFF
15 | TRBD2 | . | TRBJ2-1 | TRBV10-1 | TGCGCCAGCAGTGAAAGGGCTAGCGGGAGGAATGAGCAGTTCTTC | CASSERASGRNEQFF
15 | . | . | TRBJ1-1 | TRBV4-3 | TGCGCCAGCAGCCAAGGGACAGCCGCGAACACTGAAGCTTTCTTT | CASSQGTAANTEAFF
14 | . | few | TRBJ1-1 | TRBV4-3 | TGCGCCAGCAGCCAAGAAATGGAGCCGGCCTGGGCTTTCTTT | CASSQEMEPAWAFF
13 | TRBD1 | . | TRBJ1-2 | TRBV6-5 | TGTGCCAGCAGCCGGACAGGGGATCGCGGCTACACCTTC | CASSRTGDRGYTF
16 | TRBD2 | few | TRBJ2-5 | TRBV4-1 | TGCGCCAGCAGCCAAGATAAGGCTAGCGGGAGAGAGACCCAGTACTTC | CASSQDKASGRETQYF